The 20 T cell receptor beta chains listed next were all sequenced from one sample in a study of blood T cell repertoires in COVID-19. This table comes from immunoSEQ multiplex PCR, and its TCRdb copy is limited to in-frame clones, with some not included. The top ten clones hold approximately 2.5% of a sample with about 230,000 clones, roughly 80% of them seen once. The sample consisted of peripheral blood. The source of these receptors is a woman between 65 and 79 years old with active or convalescent COVID-19.

Only a few counts were recorded for this clone. The chain links TRBV7-3 to TRBJ2-5; 12 nucleotides agree with TRBD1. There are 15 residues in the CDR3. The V gene end was trimmed by 4 bases and the J gene end by 5 bases; junction bases not matched to a gene: 5. CDR1 SGHTA and CDR2 FQGTGA come from the germline V gene. The CDR3 loop is CASSWGQGAWETQYF. CDR3 coding DNA: TGTGCCAGCAGCTGGGGACAGGGGGCCTGGGAGACCCAGTACTTC.

The chain is built from TRBV5-1 and TRBJ2-7; a weak D match, TRBD2 (5 bases). Germline lookup yields CDR1 SGHRS and CDR2 YFSETQ. Trimming shortened V by 2 bases and J by 1 base, and 10 bases separated the two germline ends. The CDR3 is made up of 14 amino acids. The chain's CDR3 is CASSFTSTSYEQYF. In nucleotides, the CDR3 is TGCGCCAGCAGCTTTACTAGTACTTCCTACGAGCAGTACTTC.

This chain joins TRBV29-1 and TRBJ2-1; possibly TRBD1 for D (6 bases). With 6 bases removed from V and 9 bases from J, the gap between germline ends came to 12 bases. The CDR3 loop spans 11 amino acids. Germline V gene lookup returns CDR1 SQVTM and CDR2 ANQGSEA. CDR3 coding DNA: TGCAGCGTCCAGGGGCAGGGTGAGCAGTTCTTC. Protein product: CSVQGQGEQFF.

The chain carries TRBV12-3 or TRBV12-4 and TRBJ1-3; weak D call: TRBD1 (5 bases). V was pared by 6 bases and J by 2 bases, with 8 bases between. The CDR3 is made up of 13 amino acids. The CDR3 region has the DNA TGTGCCAGCAGGACAGTAACTGGAAACACCATATATTTT. It codes for CASRTVTGNTIYF.

The gene calls are TRBV4-2 and TRBJ2-1; 13 bases align to TRBD2. V gave up 7 bases and J gave up 3 bases; unmatched junction bases: 6. This CDR3 is built from 16 residues. The V gene's germline CDR1 is LGHNA and CDR2 YNFKEQ. The CDR3 region has the DNA TGTGCCAGCACCAGGACTAGCGGGGGCTTCTACAATGAGCAGTTCTTC. The encoded protein is CASTRTSGGFYNEQFF.

The V gene is TRBV7-9, the J gene TRBJ2-7; D call uncertain. V was clipped by 2 bases and J by 3 bases, with 11 bases between them. In germline, CDR1 is SEHNR, CDR2 FQNEAQ (reference sequence). The CDR3 covers 14 residues. CDR3 bases: TGTGCCAGCAGCTTATCGCCAGGAAACTACGAGCAGTACTTC. Translation gives CASSLSPGNYEQYF.

The gene calls are TRBV9 and TRBJ1-6, with 8 bases that match TRBD1. Germline CDR1 is SGDLS and CDR2 is YYNGEE. After removal of 0 bases from V and 8 bases from J, the junction contained 7 bases not matched to a gene. The CDR3 totals 16 residues. The CDR3 here is CASSVGGAGGHSPLHF. The CDR3 bases are TGTGCCAGCAGCGTAGGGGGAGCAGGGGGCCATTCACCCCTCCACTTT.

The table lists this clone with a count of one. V gene TRBV28 combines with J gene TRBJ1-6; tentatively, D is TRBD1 (5 bases). CDR3 size: 15 residues. CDR1 and CDR2 from the germline V gene are MDHEN and SYDVKM. Trimming removed 2 bases from V and 7 bases from J, with 12 bases in between. The CDR3, as DNA: TGTGCCAGCAGTTTAATCCCGACAGAGAATTCACCCCTCCACTTT. Its translation is CASSLIPTENSPLHF.

The chain uses TRBV5-1 and TRBJ1-1; perhaps TRBD1 as D (5 bases). CDR3 length: 13 amino acids. Germline values: CDR1 SGHRS, CDR2 YFSETQ. Trimming stripped 5 bases from V and 2 bases from J, with 10 bases between. CDR3 in DNA: TGCGCCAGCAGTCATGGACAAAACACTGAAGCTTTCTTT. Its translation is CASSHGQNTEAFF.

The J gene is TRBJ2-7, the V gene TRBV30, with D possibly TRBD2 on 6 matching bases. V was trimmed by 7 bases and J by 3 bases, leaving 16 bases between them. Germline lookup yields CDR1 GTSNPN and CDR2 SVGIG (reference sequence). This CDR3 has 13 residues. CDR3 sequence: CALNQGGDYEQYF. The CDR3 DNA reads as TGTGCCTTGAACCAGGGAGGAGACTACGAGCAGTACTTC.

The V call is TRBV28, the J call TRBJ2-7, with 10 bases fitting TRBD1. The CDR3 runs to 16 residues. V gave up 5 bases and J gave up 3 bases; unmatched junction bases: 10. CDR1 and CDR2 (germline): MDHEN, SYDVKM. The CDR3 protein is CASSPETGGKVYEQYF. The CDR3 nucleotides are TGTGCCAGCAGTCCGGAGACAGGGGGCAAGGTCTACGAGCAGTACTTC. Filled out from reference TRBV28 and TRBJ2-7, the complete variable domain reads DVKVTQSSRYLVKRTGEKVFLECVQDMDHENMFWYRQDPGLGLRLIYFSYDVKMKEKGDIPEGYSVSREKKERFSLILESASTNQTSMYLCASSPETGGKVYEQYFGPGTRLTVT.

The J gene is TRBJ1-3, the V gene TRBV18, with 9 nucleotides matching TRBD1. Germline CDR1 KGHSH, CDR2 LQKENI. This CDR3 is built from 14 residues. The V and J ends lost 3 bases and 8 bases, in that order; junction bases with no gene match: 5. CDR3 in DNA: TGTGCCAGCTCACCTGAACAGGGGGCATACACCATATATTTT. Translated: CASSPEQGAYTIYF.

The chain couples TRBV23-1 to TRBJ1-1, with 8 bases fitting TRBD1. TRBV23-1 is designated an ORF whose function remains uncertain. The CDR3 has 15 residues. Trimming removed 5 bases from V and 0 bases from J; junction bases left unmatched: 5. The CDR3 DNA is TGCGCCAGCAGTGACCCACAGGGGGTGAACACTGAAGCTTTCTTT. It is translated as CASSDPQGVNTEAFF.

The genes are TRBV10-3 and TRBJ2-3, with 7 bases matching TRBD1. This CDR3 region has 15 residues. Germline V gene sequence: CDR1 ENHRY, CDR2 SYGVKD. V lost 6 bases and J lost 3; bases outside the gene matches: 9. CDR3: CAISRGTVRTDTQYF. In DNA form, the CDR3 reads TGTGCCATCAGCAGAGGGACAGTTAGAACAGATACGCAGTATTTT.

This chain joins TRBV19 and TRBJ1-1; D might be TRBD1 (5 bases). Looked up from germline, CDR1 is LNHDA and CDR2 is SQIVND (reference sequence). The CDR3 covers 14 residues. With 6 bases removed from V and 1 base from J, the gap between germline ends came to 12 bases. This chain's CDR3 is CASRMAGWNTEAFF. In DNA form, the CDR3 reads TGTGCCAGTAGAATGGCAGGGTGGAACACTGAAGCTTTCTTT.

The rearrangement links TRBV7-9 to TRBJ2-7, with 9 nucleotides matching TRBD2. Germline values: CDR1 SEHNR, CDR2 FQNEAQ (reference sequence). V trimming: 4 bases; J trimming: 4 bases; junction bases outside the gene matches: 8. The CDR3 extends over 15 amino acids. Written as DNA, the CDR3 is TGTGCCAGCAGCTACGGCACTAGCGGGCGGTACGAGCAGTACTTC. Translation: CASSYGTSGRYEQYF.

The chain uses TRBV3-1 (or the pseudogene TRBV3-2) and TRBJ1-1; 7 bases line up with TRBD1. The CDR3 spans 13 residues. Germline V gene sequence: CDR1 LGHDT, CDR2 YNNKEL (reference sequence). Trimming took 6 bases from V and 3 from J; bases not matched to a gene: 4. CDR3 bases: TGTGCCAGCAGTACTCAGGGGGACACTGAAGCTTTCTTT. Its protein product is CASSTQGDTEAFF.

The rearrangement links TRBV3-1 (or the pseudogene TRBV3-2) to TRBJ1-1; no definite D call. Germline V gene lookup returns CDR1 LGHDT and CDR2 YNNKEL (reference sequence). The CDR3 is 13 residues long. The V end was cut by 4 bases, the J end by 10 bases, with 16 bases between. CDR3 amino acids: CASSPRGTAGAFF. The CDR3 bases are TGTGCCAGCAGCCCCCGGGGAACTGCGGGAGCTTTCTTT.

J is TRBJ2-3 and V is TRBV5-3, with D possibly matching TRBD2 (6 bases). TRBV5-3 counts as an open reading frame of uncertain function. V was cut by 3 bases and J by 4 bases, with 9 bases left in between. This CDR3 spans 13 amino acids. CDR3 loop: CARSSGEADTQYF. The CDR3 DNA follows: TGTGCCAGAAGCTCCGGGGAGGCAGATACGCAGTATTTT.

The rearrangement links TRBV7-2 to TRBJ1-5, with no clear D. From germline, CDR1 is SGHTA and CDR2 FQGNSA. Trimming removed 5 bases at V and 1 base at J, with 15 bases between. The CDR3 loop spans 16 amino acids. For the CDR3, the DNA is TGTGCCAGCAGCGAAGGCTCGTACGGGAGCAATCAGCCCCAGCATTTT. It translates to CASSEGSYGSNQPQHF.